This entry is about one T cell receptor (beta chain). Clones were read by immunoSEQ multiplex PCR, and TCRdb kept only the in-frame ones, dropping some. The sample lists some 17,000 clones, 80% occurring once. Germline V gene sequence: CDR1 SQVTM, CDR2 ANQGSEA. Trimming shortened V by 4 bases and J by 0 bases, and 12 bases separated the two germline ends. The CDR3 is made up of 14 amino acids. The sample is drawn from a study of ipilimumab plus nivolumab after autologous stem cell transplantation. The chain combines TRBV29-1 with TRBJ2-5; D gene unclear. This clonotype originated in a male donor with diffuse large B-cell lymphoma. The material was PBMCs, obtained in a trial of ipilimumab plus nivolumab as post-transplant consolidation. CDR3 in DNA: TGCAGCGTTGTACCAGAGGAGTACCAAGAGACCCAGTACTTC. Amino acid sequence: CSVVPEEYQETQYF. The full variable domain, its missing parts supplied by reference TRBV29-1 and TRBJ2-5, is SAVISQKPSRDICQRGTSLTIQCQVDSQVTMMFWYRQQPGQSLTLIATANQGSEATYESGFVIDKFPISRPNLTFSTLTVSNMSPEDSSIYLCSVVPEEYQETQYFGPGTRLLVL.